This T cell receptor (beta chain) was captured by sequencing in a study of tumor-infiltrating lymphocytes in localized non-small cell lung cancer. Losses at the gene ends were 2 bases for V and 7 bases for J; bases not matched to a gene: 4. This CDR3 is 14 amino acids long. The germline V gene has CDR1 MGHRA and CDR2 YSYEKL. The data were produced by immunoSEQ multiplex PCR, yet TCRdb's version contains in-frame clones alone and is incomplete. The sample lists some 12,000 clones, 70% to 90% occurring once. The receptor's source is a human donor with non-small cell lung cancer. The chain combines TRBV4-1 with TRBJ1-4, with 7 bases matching TRBD1. Sequenced sample: uninvolved lung tissue not adjacent to the tumor. CDR3 DNA sequence: TGCGCCAGCAGCCAACGACAGGGAGGTGAAAAACTGTTTTTT. It specifies CASSQRQGGEKLFF.